This T cell receptor (beta chain) was captured in a study of monozygotic twins with inflammatory bowel disease. Whole-study results and caveats: What may have added variability to patient repertoires is that immunosuppressive treatments differed.

The study subjected TCRalpha and TCRbeta cDNA to two nested PCRs of approximately 16 and 9 cycles. Reanalyzing the 5' RACE reads, TCRdb keeps one entry per CDR3 protein, without DNA. The specimen's table records roughly 150,000 distinct CDR3 sequences. This CDR3 region has 16 residues. Germline loops: CDR1 LGHNA, CDR2 YNFKEQ. Turning to this clonotype: Antigen specificity is unknown.

The sequence came from a human donor with ulcerative colitis or Crohn's disease, or a healthy co-twin of an affected twin (not recorded which). This rearrangement joins TRBV4-2 to TRBJ2-2; TCRdb's D call of TRBD2 is untestable without DNA. The sequenced sample consisted of blood. This CDR3 is CASSQESGGNTGELFF.